The clone carrying this T cell receptor beta chain appeared a few times. Each CDR3 protein gets one entry after TCRdb re-called the 5' RACE reads with MiXCR. Here the sample spans 45,000 to 60,000 distinct CDR3 sequences, about 14% being singletons. These data belong to a study of T cells of healthy individuals. The ends lost 5 bases at V and 2 bases at J; junction bases unmatched: 3. Germline V gene sequence: CDR1 LGHNA, CDR2 YSLEER. The CDR3 contains 13 residues. This sequence was found in a human donor in good health. The V gene is TRBV4-3, the J gene TRBJ2-7, with 7 bases lining up with TRBD1. The CDR3 nucleotides are TGCGCCAGCAGCGAACAGGGGACCTACGAGCAGTACTTC. This gives the protein CASSEQGTYEQYF.